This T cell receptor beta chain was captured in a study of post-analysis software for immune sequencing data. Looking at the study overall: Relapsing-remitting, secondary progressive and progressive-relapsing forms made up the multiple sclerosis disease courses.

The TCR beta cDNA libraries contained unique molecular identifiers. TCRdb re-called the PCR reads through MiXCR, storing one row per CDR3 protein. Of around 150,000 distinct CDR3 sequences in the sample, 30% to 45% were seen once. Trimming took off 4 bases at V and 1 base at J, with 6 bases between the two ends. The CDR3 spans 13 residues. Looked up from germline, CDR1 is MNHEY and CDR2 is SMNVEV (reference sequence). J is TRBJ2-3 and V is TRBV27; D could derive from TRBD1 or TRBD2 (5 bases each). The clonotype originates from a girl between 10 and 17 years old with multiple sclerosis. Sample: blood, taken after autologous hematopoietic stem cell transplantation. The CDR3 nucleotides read TGTGCCAGCAGTTGGGACCGCACAGATACGCAGTATTTT. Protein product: CASSWDRTDTQYF.